Listed here are 14 T cell receptor beta chains from one sample, sequenced in a study of blood T cell repertoires in COVID-19. Produced via immunoSEQ multiplex PCR; TCRdb's table is partial and in-frame only. The sample contains some 93,000 clones, roughly 86% of which appear only once. The sequenced sample was peripheral blood. These receptors originate from a man aged 50 to 59 with acute or convalescent COVID-19.

The rearrangement uses TRBV10-2 and TRBJ2-7; TRBD2 aligns across 8 bases. CDR3 length: 19 amino acids. With V trimmed by 2 bases and J by 0 bases, 15 bases remained unmatched. Germline CDR1 reads WSHSY; CDR2 reads SAAADI. The CDR3 region is CASSETLGYNSGNSYEQYF. The CDR3 nucleotides read TGCGCCAGCAGTGAGACATTAGGGTATAATAGCGGGAACTCCTACGAGCAGTACTTC.

The table lists this clone with a few counts. The chain combines TRBV18 with TRBJ2-1; 10 nucleotides align to TRBD2. Germline V gene sequence: CDR1 KGHSH, CDR2 LQKENI. V dropped 4 bases and J dropped 5; count of bases not matched to a gene: 5. This CDR3 is 15 amino acids long. The CDR3 DNA follows: TGTGCCAGCTCACGGAGCGGGAGGGTCGACAATGAGCAGTTCTTC. As protein: CASSRSGRVDNEQFF. The full variable domain, in which reference TRBV18 and TRBJ2-1 provide the parts outside the CDR3, is NAGVMQNPRHLVRRRGQEARLRCSPMKGHSHVYWYRQLPEEGLKFMVYLQKENIIDESGMPKERFSAEFPKEGPSILRIQQVVRGDSAAYFCASSRSGRVDNEQFFGPGTRLTVL.

This chain links TRBV19 with TRBJ2-5; D is perhaps TRBD1 (6 bases). In germline, CDR1 is LNHDA, CDR2 SQIVND (reference sequence). This CDR3 comprises 23 residues. Trimming stripped 8 bases from V and 1 base from J, with 41 bases between. DNA for the CDR3: TGTGCCAGTCCCGTAACTCCCGAAACCTCGGGTATCTTCCACAGGGTTAGCCAAGAGACCCAGTACTTC. Translated: CASPVTPETSGIFHRVSQETQYF.

This rearrangement joins TRBV7-6 to TRBJ2-7, with 13 bases aligning to TRBD2. This CDR3 comprises 15 residues. Trimming at V came to 4 bases and at J to 5 bases, leaving 5 bases not matched to a gene. Germline V CDR1 and CDR2: SGHVS, FNYEAQ. The CDR3 nucleotides are TGTGCCAGCAGCTCGCCGGGACTAGCGGGGAACGAGCAGTACTTC. It encodes CASSSPGLAGNEQYF. The entire variable domain, with the rest obtained from reference TRBV7-6 and TRBJ2-7, is as follows: GAGVSQSPRYKVTKRGQDVALRCDPISGHVSLYWYRQALGQGPEFLTYFNYEAQQDKSGLPNDRFSAERPEGSISTLTIQRTEQRDSAMYRCASSSPGLAGNEQYFGPGTRLTVT.

The rearrangement uses TRBV5-1 and TRBJ2-3; 8 positions agree with TRBD2. J lost 11 bases, V lost 0 bases, and 5 bases had no gene match. The CDR3 has 13 amino acids. Germline assignment: CDR1 SGHRS and CDR2 YFSETQ. CDR3 amino acids: CASSLEGGRRQYF. The CDR3 DNA follows: TGCGCCAGCAGCTTGGAGGGCGGGAGGAGGCAGTATTTT. The full variable domain, completed using reference TRBV5-1 and TRBJ2-3, is KAGVTQTPRYLIKTRGQQVTLSCSPISGHRSVSWYQQTPGQGLQFLFEYFSETQRNKGNFPGRFSGRQFSNSRSEMNVSTLELGDSALYLCASSLEGGRRQYFGPGTRLTVL.

This clone was observed once. The CDR3, as DNA: TGTGCCAGCAGTGAATTAACAGGGGCCGAGCAGTACTTC. It encodes CASSELTGAEQYF. The chain employs TRBV12-3 or TRBV12-4 and TRBJ2-7, with 7 bases lining up with TRBD1. This CDR3 contains 13 residues. The junction had 7 bases not matched to a gene; V was cut back by 5 bases and J by 6 bases.

The V gene is TRBV30, the J gene TRBJ1-1; weak D call: TRBD1 (5 bases). Germline V gene data show CDR1 as GTSNPN and CDR2 as SVGIG (reference sequence). V was pared by 5 bases and J by 4 bases, with 17 bases between. The CDR3 is 14 residues long. CDR3 region: CAWGHGGEGTEAFF. The CDR3, as DNA: TGTGCCTGGGGGCACGGGGGTGAGGGCACTGAAGCTTTCTTT.

The chain employs TRBV27 and TRBJ2-7; weak D call: TRBD2 (6 bases). Germline assignment: CDR1 MNHEY and CDR2 SMNVEV (reference sequence). This CDR3 is 13 amino acids long. Trimming pared 6 bases from V and 3 bases from J, leaving 12 bases between. CDR3 region: CASRRDGGYEQYF. CDR3 DNA sequence: TGTGCCAGCAGGAGGGACGGGGGCTACGAGCAGTACTTC.

The chain carries TRBV29-1 and TRBJ1-2; 10 bases map to TRBD1. The CDR3 covers 13 residues. The germline CDR1 and CDR2 sequences are SQVTM and ANQGSEA. V lost 5 bases and J lost 4; bases outside the gene matches: 4. The CDR3 sequence is CSVRQGASYGYTF. The CDR3 DNA is TGCAGCGTTCGACAGGGGGCAAGCTATGGCTACACCTTC.

As for this clone: This specimen includes other DNA sequences encoding the same CDR3. This chain uses TRBV2 with TRBJ1-5; 7 nucleotides match TRBD1. Germline V lookup: CDR1 SNHLY, CDR2 FYNNEI. With 7 bases clipped from V and 2 bases from J, the junction kept 5 bases outside the gene matches. This CDR3 is built from 14 residues. CDR3 coding DNA: TGTGCCAGCACTCGCGGGACAGGCAATCAGCCCCAGCATTTT. This encodes CASTRGTGNQPQHF. The full variable domain, in which reference TRBV2 and TRBJ1-5 provide the parts outside the CDR3, is EPEVTQTPSHQVTQMGQEVILRCVPISNHLYFYWYRQILGQKVEFLVSFYNNEISEKSEIFDDQFSVERPDGSNFTLKIRSTKLEDSAMYFCASTRGTGNQPQHFGDGTRLSIL.

This clone appeared once. The V gene is TRBV6-5, the J gene TRBJ2-2; 8 bases map to TRBD2. The CDR3 spans 15 residues. CDR1 and CDR2 from the germline V gene are MNHEY and SVGAGI. With V trimmed by 7 bases and J by 11 bases, 15 bases remained unmatched. CDR3 sequence (DNA): TGTGCCAGCAACAGCGGGAGTTTAGGGCGCGGAGAGCTGTTTTTT. Residues: CASNSGSLGRGELFF.

This clone was recorded a few times. The chain employs TRBV5-4 and TRBJ1-2; 10 nucleotides match TRBD1. The CDR3 loop spans 15 amino acids. V gave up 0 bases and J gave up 3 bases; unmatched junction bases: 2. CDR1 and CDR2 (germline): SGHNT, YYREEE (reference sequence). CDR3 amino acids: CASSLGTGGDYGYTF. CDR3 coding DNA: TGTGCCAGCAGCTTGGGGACAGGGGGGGACTATGGCTACACCTTC.

This chain's CDR3 is CAWSVVLYEQYF. DNA of the CDR3: TGTGCCTGGAGTGTAGTACTTTACGAGCAGTACTTC. The chain uses TRBV30 and TRBJ2-7; D not resolved. Germline CDR1 reads GTSNPN; CDR2 reads SVGIG (reference sequence). CDR3 length: 12 amino acids. Deletions cut 0 bases from V and 4 bases from J, with 7 bases between.

The CDR3 DNA reads TGTGCCAGCAGCCGACAGGGGGTACAATACGAGCAGTACTTC. Its translation: CASSRQGVQYEQYF. The V gene is TRBV6-2 or TRBV6-3, the J gene TRBJ2-7, with TRBD1 matching over 9 bases. The V gene's germline CDR1 is MNHEY and CDR2 SVGEGT. Trimming removed 6 bases from V and 4 bases from J; junction bases left unmatched: 7. The CDR3 covers 14 residues.